The rows below give T cell receptor beta chains drawn from one sample of a study of T cell responses to AZD1222 COVID-19 vaccine. This table comes from immunoSEQ multiplex PCR, and its TCRdb copy is limited to in-frame clones, with some not included. The repertoire holds over 100,000 clones, with approximately 93% as singletons. The input for sequencing was peripheral blood, taken on day 0 of AZD1222 vaccination. Receptors originate from an adult in good health. Both conserved end residues are part of each CDR3. The D gene is left open where the match is weak. The size entry is marked missing in some rows and otherwise reads once, few, many or a size class.

j_gene: TRBJ2-1
abundance: NA
d_gene: NA
len: 11
v_gene: TRBV7-9
CDR3aa: CASKDGVEQFF
CDR3nt: TGTGCCAGCAAAGACGGGGTTGAGCAGTTCTTC

j_gene: TRBJ2-2
abundance: NA
d_gene: NA
len: 16
v_gene: TRBV7-2
CDR3aa: CASSLGGGANTGELFF
CDR3nt: TGTGCCAGCAGCTTAGGTGGAGGGGCGAACACCGGGGAGCTGTTTTTT

j_gene: TRBJ2-5
abundance: NA
d_gene: NA
len: 15
v_gene: TRBV5-4
CDR3aa: CASSFPQGQRETQYF
CDR3nt: TGTGCCAGCAGCTTCCCCCAAGGACAGAGAGAGACCCAGTACTTC

j_gene: TRBJ2-7
abundance: NA
d_gene: NA
len: 13
v_gene: TRBV12-3/TRBV12-4
CDR3aa: CASSLITGSEQYF
CDR3nt: TGTGCCAGCAGCCTGATCACGGGTTCCGAGCAGTACTTC

j_gene: TRBJ2-3
abundance: NA
d_gene: TRBD2
len: 14
v_gene: TRBV11-3
CDR3aa: CASKSGRAADTQYF
CDR3nt: TGTGCCAGCAAAAGCGGGAGGGCCGCAGATACGCAGTATTTT

j_gene: TRBJ2-7
abundance: NA
d_gene: TRBD2
len: 14
v_gene: TRBV27
CDR3aa: CASSLKGLVYEQYF
CDR3nt: TGTGCCAGCAGTCTAAAGGGACTAGTCTACGAGCAGTACTTC

j_gene: TRBJ1-2
abundance: NA
d_gene: NA
len: 13
v_gene: TRBV2
CDR3aa: CASSTGSGYGYTF
CDR3nt: TGTGCCAGCAGTACAGGGAGTGGCTATGGCTACACCTTC

j_gene: TRBJ2-5
abundance: NA
d_gene: NA
len: 14
v_gene: TRBV29-1
CDR3aa: CSAATSSHLQTQYF
CDR3nt: TGCAGCGCCGCGACTAGTTCTCACTTACAGACCCAGTACTTC

j_gene: TRBJ2-5
abundance: NA
d_gene: NA
len: 13
v_gene: TRBV5-5
CDR3aa: CASSLVGQETQYF
CDR3nt: TGTGCCAGCAGCTTGGTCGGACAAGAGACCCAGTACTTC

j_gene: TRBJ2-1
abundance: NA
d_gene: TRBD1
len: 16
v_gene: TRBV18
CDR3aa: CASSQPPGQGNNEQFF
CDR3nt: TGTGCCAGCTCCCAACCCCCCGGACAGGGAAACAATGAGCAGTTCTTC

j_gene: TRBJ2-7
abundance: NA
d_gene: NA
len: 14
v_gene: TRBV19
CDR3aa: CASSIEKSSYEQYF
CDR3nt: TGTGCCAGTAGTATTGAGAAAAGCTCCTACGAGCAGTACTTC

j_gene: TRBJ2-7
abundance: NA
d_gene: TRBD1
len: 13
v_gene: TRBV6-6
CDR3aa: CASSRQGAHEQYF
CDR3nt: TGTGCCAGCAGCCGACAGGGGGCTCACGAGCAGTACTTC

j_gene: TRBJ2-7
abundance: NA
d_gene: NA
len: 12
v_gene: TRBV20-1
CDR3aa: CSASRGHGEQYF
CDR3nt: TGCAGTGCTAGTCGGGGGCACGGCGAGCAGTACTTC

j_gene: TRBJ2-2
abundance: NA
d_gene: TRBD2
len: 14
v_gene: TRBV28
CDR3aa: CASSWGGGTEELFF
CDR3nt: TGTGCCAGCAGTTGGGGCGGGGGAACAGAGGAGCTGTTTTTT

j_gene: TRBJ1-4
abundance: NA
d_gene: TRBD1
len: 15
v_gene: TRBV9
CDR3aa: CASSVGTGTNEKLFF
CDR3nt: TGTGCCAGCAGCGTAGGGACAGGGACTAATGAAAAACTGTTTTTT

j_gene: TRBJ2-7
abundance: NA
d_gene: NA
len: 14
v_gene: TRBV6-2/TRBV6-3
CDR3aa: CASSYLARSYEQYF
CDR3nt: TGTGCCAGCAGTTACCTAGCTAGGTCCTACGAGCAGTACTTC

j_gene: TRBJ1-1
abundance: NA
d_gene: NA
len: 13
v_gene: TRBV5-6
CDR3aa: CASSLRGHPEAFF
CDR3nt: TGTGCCAGCAGCTTGCGGGGGCACCCTGAAGCTTTCTTT

j_gene: TRBJ2-3
abundance: NA
d_gene: NA
len: 16
v_gene: TRBV5-1
CDR3aa: CASSLSGTPSTDTQYF
CDR3nt: TGCGCCAGCAGCTTGAGTGGGACACCTAGCACAGATACGCAGTATTTT

j_gene: TRBJ2-3
abundance: NA
d_gene: NA
len: 15
v_gene: TRBV20-1
CDR3aa: CSASLGFRGGDTQYF
CDR3nt: TGCAGTGCTAGTCTCGGGTTCAGGGGGGGAGATACGCAGTATTTT

j_gene: TRBJ1-2
abundance: NA
d_gene: NA
len: 15
v_gene: TRBV19
CDR3aa: CASSIVLRTDYGYTF
CDR3nt: TGTGCCAGTAGTATCGTGCTCAGGACAGACTATGGCTACACCTTC

j_gene: TRBJ2-7
abundance: NA
d_gene: NA
len: 12
v_gene: TRBV2
CDR3aa: CASGGISNEQYF
CDR3nt: TGTGCCAGCGGGGGAATCTCGAACGAGCAGTACTTC

j_gene: TRBJ2-1
abundance: NA
d_gene: NA
len: 14
v_gene: TRBV7-8
CDR3aa: CASSLLGVNNEQFF
CDR3nt: TGTGCCAGCAGCTTACTGGGGGTTAACAATGAGCAGTTCTTC

j_gene: TRBJ2-7
abundance: NA
d_gene: NA
len: 13
v_gene: TRBV5-1
CDR3aa: CASSLAPGDEQYF
CDR3nt: TGCGCCAGCAGCTTGGCCCCCGGGGACGAGCAGTACTTC

j_gene: TRBJ1-1
abundance: NA
d_gene: NA
len: 12
v_gene: TRBV19
CDR3aa: CASLSGYTEAFF
CDR3nt: TGTGCCAGTTTGAGTGGGTACACTGAAGCTTTCTTT

j_gene: TRBJ2-6
abundance: NA
d_gene: NA
len: 18
v_gene: TRBV7-2
CDR3aa: CASSLVGGLGSGANVLTF
CDR3nt: TGTGCCAGCAGCTTAGTCGGGGGGCTTGGATCTGGGGCCAACGTCCTGACTTTC

j_gene: TRBJ1-1
abundance: once
d_gene: NA
len: 15
v_gene: TRBV5-6
CDR3aa: CASSLAGKRDTEAFF
CDR3nt: TGTGCCAGCAGCTTGGCGGGTAAGAGGGACACTGAAGCTTTCTTT

j_gene: TRBJ2-7
abundance: NA
d_gene: TRBD1
len: 14
v_gene: TRBV14
CDR3aa: CASSQQGAGYEQYF
CDR3nt: TGTGCCAGCAGCCAACAGGGGGCTGGTTACGAGCAGTACTTC

j_gene: TRBJ2-5
abundance: NA
d_gene: NA
len: 14
v_gene: TRBV2
CDR3aa: CASRQEMYQETQYF
CDR3nt: TGTGCCTCCCGACAGGAAATGTACCAAGAGACCCAGTACTTC

j_gene: TRBJ2-7
abundance: NA
d_gene: TRBD1
len: 13
v_gene: TRBV28
CDR3aa: CASTETGTYEQYF
CDR3nt: TGTGCCAGCACCGAGACAGGGACCTACGAGCAGTACTTC

j_gene: TRBJ1-2
abundance: NA
d_gene: TRBD1
len: 14
v_gene: TRBV7-2
CDR3aa: CASSSSHRGNGYTF
CDR3nt: TGTGCCAGCAGCTCATCACACAGGGGGAATGGCTACACCTTC

j_gene: TRBJ1-2
abundance: NA
d_gene: TRBD1
len: 14
v_gene: TRBV5-1
CDR3aa: CASSPRQGARGYTF
CDR3nt: TGCGCCAGCAGCCCAAGACAGGGGGCGAGAGGCTACACCTTC

j_gene: TRBJ2-3
abundance: NA
d_gene: TRBD1
len: 16
v_gene: TRBV5-6
CDR3aa: CASSIITGVGTDTQYF
CDR3nt: TGTGCCAGCAGCATTATTACAGGGGTGGGCACAGATACGCAGTATTTT

j_gene: TRBJ2-2
abundance: once
d_gene: TRBD2
len: 14
v_gene: TRBV7-2
CDR3aa: CASSIGLAGRELFF
CDR3nt: TGTGCCAGCAGTATAGGACTAGCGGGGAGGGAGCTGTTTTTT

j_gene: TRBJ2-1
abundance: NA
d_gene: NA
len: 14
v_gene: TRBV18
CDR3aa: CASSPPDRDNEQFF
CDR3nt: TGTGCCAGCTCACCACCGGATCGGGACAATGAGCAGTTCTTC

j_gene: TRBJ1-2
abundance: NA
d_gene: NA
len: 13
v_gene: TRBV10-3
CDR3aa: CAISGGSNYGYTF
CDR3nt: TGTGCCATCAGCGGGGGATCAAACTATGGCTACACCTTC

j_gene: TRBJ2-5
abundance: NA
d_gene: NA
len: 13
v_gene: TRBV19
CDR3aa: CASSIQDEETQYF
CDR3nt: TGTGCCAGTAGTATCCAGGACGAAGAGACCCAGTACTTC

j_gene: TRBJ2-7
abundance: NA
d_gene: NA
len: 12
v_gene: TRBV6-5
CDR3aa: CASSGGLAEQYF
CDR3nt: TGTGCCAGCTCCGGGGGGCTGGCCGAGCAGTACTTC

j_gene: TRBJ1-1
abundance: NA
d_gene: NA
len: 13
v_gene: TRBV13
CDR3aa: CASSPRRGTEAFF
CDR3nt: TGTGCCAGCAGCCCACGCAGGGGCACTGAAGCTTTCTTT